This is a list of T cell receptor beta chains from one sample in a study of response to subunit inactivated influenza vaccine. TCRdb redid the calling of the RT-PCR reads with MiXCR, one entry per CDR3 protein. The data contain about 520,000 distinct CDR3 sequences, approximately 7.2% of them singletons. The material sequenced was PBMCs from blood, taken around 25 months after vaccination. Source of these receptors: a man between 50 and 75 years old who received an inactivated influenza vaccine. Both conserved end residues are part of each CDR3. A D gene is named only where the DNA matches it firmly. The listing skips clone size in some rows; elsewhere it reads once, few, many or a size class.

d_gene	abundance	v_gene	j_gene	CDR3aa	CDR3nt
TRBD1	few	TRBV4-3	TRBJ2-2	CASSQFWTGSNTGELFF	TGCGCCAGCAGCCAATTTTGGACAGGATCGAACACCGGGGAGCTGTTTTTT
TRBD1	-	TRBV4-2	TRBJ1-2	CASSRLQGAVGYTF	TGTGCCAGCAGCCGGCTACAGGGGGCGGTAGGCTACACCTTC
-	many	TRBV20-1	TRBJ1-2	CSATEGSPLFGYTF	TGCAGTGCTACAGAGGGGTCACCGCTATTCGGGTACACCTTC
-	many	TRBV2	TRBJ2-1	CASSDWKAFPF	TGTGCCAGCAGTGATTGGAAGGCTTTCCCCTTC
TRBD1	-	TRBV6-5	TRBJ2-3	CASGQGEDTQYF	TGTGCCAGCGGACAGGGGGAAGATACGCAGTATTTT
TRBD1	-	TRBV27	TRBJ1-4	CASRPRGVSREKLFF	TGTGCCAGCAGGCCCAGGGGGGTCTCTCGTGAAAAACTGTTTTTT
TRBD2	few	TRBV28	TRBJ2-7	CASNTPGLAGNNYEQYF	TGTGCCAGCAATACCCCGGGACTAGCGGGGAACAACTACGAGCAGTACTTC
-	few	TRBV7-2	TRBJ2-5	CASSFRTGQGETQYF	TGTGCCAGCAGCTTCAGGACTGGACAAGGAGAGACCCAGTACTTC
TRBD2	few	TRBV20-1	TRBJ2-1	CSARGLAGLLSYNEQFF	TGCAGTGCTAGAGGATTAGCGGGACTACTCTCCTACAATGAGCAGTTCTTC
TRBD1	-	TRBV19	TRBJ1-1	CASGQGFRTEAFF	TGTGCCAGTGGACAGGGATTCAGAACTGAAGCTTTCTTT
-	-	TRBV28	TRBJ1-1	CASRPGREKAFF	TGTGCCAGCAGACCCGGCAGGGAAAAAGCTTTCTTT
-	many	TRBV7-8	TRBJ1-1	CASSLGQGMTEAFF	TGTGCCAGCAGCTTAGGGCAGGGGATGACTGAAGCTTTCTTT
TRBD1	many	TRBV2	TRBJ2-3	CASSLGQNTDTQYF	TGTGCCAGCAGTCTGGGACAGAACACAGATACGCAGTATTTT
-	few	TRBV18	TRBJ2-2	CASSPLEYAGELFF	TGTGCCAGCTCACCCCTGGAGTACGCCGGGGAGCTGTTTTTT
TRBD2	many	TRBV7-9	TRBJ2-1	CASSPSGGGYNEQFF	TGTGCCAGCAGCCCTAGCGGGGGCGGCTACAATGAGCAGTTCTTC
-	few	TRBV12-3/TRBV12-4	TRBJ1-5	CASSLDRSDQPQHF	TGTGCCAGCAGTTTAGACCGCTCGGATCAGCCCCAGCATTTT
-	-	TRBV27	TRBJ2-5	CASSVGGTQYF	TGTGCCAGCAGTGTAGGAGGGACCCAGTACTTC
TRBD1	many	TRBV5-6	TRBJ1-6	CASSEGQGLNSPLHF	TGTGCCAGCAGCGAGGGACAGGGCCTTAATTCACCCCTCCACTTT
TRBD2	-	TRBV27	TRBJ2-1	CASSSSGSHNEQFF	TGTGCCAGCAGTTCTAGCGGGAGCCACAATGAGCAGTTCTTC
-	-	TRBV27	TRBJ2-1	CASSFLDINNEQFF	TGTGCCAGCAGTTTCTTGGACATAAACAATGAGCAGTTCTTC
-	many	TRBV5-1	TRBJ2-3	CASREDSALMQYF	TGCGCCAGCAGGGAAGATTCAGCATTGATGCAGTATTTT
-	few	TRBV3-1	TRBJ2-1	CASSQGQTSNEQFF	TGTGCCAGCAGCCAAGGCCAGACGTCAAATGAGCAGTTCTTC
-	few	TRBV6-5	TRBJ1-2	CASSYSPGTPTTF	TGTGCCAGCAGTTACTCACCCGGGACCCCTACAACCTTC
-	many	TRBV5-1	TRBJ2-2	CASSPTTGTGELFF	TGCGCCAGCAGCCCGACAACGGGGACCGGGGAGCTGTTTTTT
-	-	TRBV5-6	TRBJ2-1	CASSWGGEYNEQFF	TGTGCCAGCAGCTGGGGCGGGGAGTACAATGAGCAGTTCTTC
TRBD2	few	TRBV9	TRBJ2-1	CASSGTSGSVSEQFF	TGTGCCAGCAGCGGGACTAGCGGGAGTGTTTCTGAGCAGTTCTTC
-	-	TRBV27	TRBJ1-5	CASSPPGGQPQHF	TGTGCCAGCAGTCCTCCGGGAGGTCAGCCCCAGCATTTT
TRBD2	-	TRBV29-1	TRBJ2-7	CSVDAGGIAEQYF	TGCAGCGTTGACGCGGGAGGGATAGCCGAGCAGTACTTC
TRBD2	many	TRBV12-3/TRBV12-4	TRBJ2-3	CASSLGGGKFDTQYF	TGTGCCAGCAGTTTAGGCGGGGGGAAGTTCGATACGCAGTATTTT
TRBD1	many	TRBV12-3/TRBV12-4	TRBJ1-5	CASSPGQGGNQPQHF	TGTGCCAGCAGTCCGGGACAGGGCGGCAATCAGCCCCAGCATTTT
-	few	TRBV6-1	TRBJ1-1	CASMDGLPTEAFF	TGTGCCAGCATGGACGGACTACCCACTGAAGCTTTCTTT
-	-	TRBV5-1	TRBJ2-7	CASSFGEEQYF	TGCGCCAGCAGCTTCGGTGAGGAGCAGTACTTC
TRBD1	-	TRBV18	TRBJ2-2	CASSPFDRVNTGELFF	TGTGCCAGCTCACCGTTCGACAGGGTGAACACCGGGGAGCTGTTTTTT
-	many	TRBV11-2	TRBJ2-1	CASSTGNEQFF	TGTGCCAGCAGCACAGGGAATGAGCAGTTCTTC
-	-	TRBV19	TRBJ1-1	CASKEGSMNTEAFF	TGTGCCTCAAAGGAGGGGTCCATGAACACTGAAGCTTTCTTT
-	-	TRBV20-1	TRBJ2-1	CSAPSDWSEQFF	TGCAGTGCTCCCAGTGACTGGTCCGAACAGTTCTTC
-	many	TRBV29-1	TRBJ2-7	CSVEDRVYEQYF	TGCAGCGTTGAAGATCGAGTCTACGAGCAGTACTTC
TRBD1	many	TRBV30	TRBJ1-1	CAWSRGPEAFF	TGTGCCTGGAGTAGGGGGCCTGAAGCTTTCTTT
TRBD2	many	TRBV4-2	TRBJ2-1	CASSQDASGRDNEQFF	TGTGCCAGCAGCCAAGATGCTAGCGGGAGGGACAATGAGCAGTTCTTC
-	many	TRBV28	TRBJ1-1	CASSPPRQIGAEAFF	TGTGCCAGCAGTCCACCTAGACAGATTGGTGCTGAAGCTTTCTTT
-	few	TRBV2	TRBJ1-2	CASSEQGQVYGYTF	TGTGCCAGCAGTGAACAGGGGCAGGTCTATGGCTACACCTTC
-	few	TRBV9	TRBJ2-1	CASSVEFNEQFF	TGTGCCAGCAGCGTAGAGTTCAATGAGCAGTTCTTC
-	many	TRBV3-1	TRBJ2-5	CASSWQGETQYF	TGTGCCAGCAGCTGGCAGGGAGAGACCCAGTACTTC
TRBD1	many	TRBV12-3/TRBV12-4	TRBJ1-1	CASGETGPNTEAFF	TGTGCCAGCGGGGAGACAGGGCCGAACACTGAAGCTTTCTTT
-	-	TRBV4-2	TRBJ2-4	CASSADRDSNIQYF	TGTGCCAGCAGCGCCGACCGGGACTCCAACATTCAGTACTTC
-	few	TRBV28	TRBJ1-5	CASSWLRGFGNQPQHF	TGTGCCAGCAGTTGGCTTCGGGGATTTGGCAATCAGCCCCAGCATTTT
-	-	TRBV14	TRBJ2-7	CASSHLGTPDLYEQYF	TGTGCCAGCAGCCACTTAGGGACCCCAGACTTATACGAGCAGTACTTC
-	few	TRBV28	TRBJ2-5	CASSLGLFLGGRQETQYF	TGTGCCAGCAGTTTAGGTTTATTTTTGGGGGGGCGCCAAGAGACCCAGTACTTC
TRBD1	-	TRBV30	TRBJ2-7	CAWRPNTGGEQYF	TGTGCCTGGAGACCCAACACAGGGGGCGAGCAGTACTTC
TRBD1	-	TRBV5-5	TRBJ1-4	CASSLYRGGEKLFF	TGTGCCAGCAGCTTGTACAGGGGAGGCGAAAAACTGTTTTTT
-	-	TRBV7-3	TRBJ2-1	CASSSQQGSEQFF	TGTGCCAGCAGCTCCCAACAAGGGTCCGAGCAGTTCTTC
TRBD2	-	TRBV15	TRBJ2-1	CATKDSAGAPYNEQFF	TGTGCCACCAAGGATTCGGCGGGAGCCCCCTACAATGAGCAGTTCTTC
TRBD1	-	TRBV7-9	TRBJ2-1	CASSFPGQGGNEQFF	TGTGCCAGCAGCTTTCCTGGACAGGGTGGCAATGAGCAGTTCTTC